This T cell receptor beta chain was profiled in a study of blood T cell repertoires in COVID-19. Study summary: Material from acute and convalescent COVID-19 was sourced from the United States, Italy and Spain. Sources were T cells, B-cell-depleted T cells, or PBMCs; the material itself was cDNA or gDNA.

Germline V gives CDR1 SGHNT, CDR2 YYREEE (reference sequence). This CDR3 contains 13 residues. The ends were cut back, 2 bases at V and 8 bases at J, with 10 bases in the middle. Source study methods: Estimates of nucleated cell counts were drawn from the amplification of reference gene primers. Only in-frame clones appear in the TCRdb table, and some are missing; sequencing was by immunoSEQ multiplex PCR. V and J calls and clone size are copied from that table; D and trimming were computed from the DNA. The sample records 95,000 to 150,000 clones, over 55% being singletons. This chain connects TRBV5-4 to TRBJ1-4; D remains ambiguous. The TCR comes from a woman between 65 and 79 years old with acute or convalescent COVID-19. The sample consisted of peripheral blood. CDR3 bases: TGTGCCAGCAGCTTAATAGGGAGCGAAAAACTGTTTTTT. Its protein is CASSLIGSEKLFF.